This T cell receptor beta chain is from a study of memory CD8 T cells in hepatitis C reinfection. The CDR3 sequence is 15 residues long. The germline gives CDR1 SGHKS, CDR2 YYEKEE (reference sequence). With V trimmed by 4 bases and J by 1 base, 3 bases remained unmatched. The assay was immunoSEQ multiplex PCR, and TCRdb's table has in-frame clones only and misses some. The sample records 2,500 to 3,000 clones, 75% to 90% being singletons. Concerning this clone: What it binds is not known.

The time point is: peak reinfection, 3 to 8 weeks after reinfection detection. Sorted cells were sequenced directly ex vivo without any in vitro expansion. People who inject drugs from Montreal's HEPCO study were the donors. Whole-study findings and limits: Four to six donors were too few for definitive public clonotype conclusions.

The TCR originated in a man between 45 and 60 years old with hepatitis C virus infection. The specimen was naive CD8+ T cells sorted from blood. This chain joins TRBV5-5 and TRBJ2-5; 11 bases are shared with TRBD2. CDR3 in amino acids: CASSPGTSGQETQYF. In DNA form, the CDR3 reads TGTGCCAGCAGCCCCGGGACTAGCGGCCAAGAGACCCAGTACTTC.